The next 30 T cell receptor beta chains were all read from a single sample in a study of shared clonotypes between healthy human individuals. The data were produced by immunoSEQ multiplex PCR, yet TCRdb's version contains in-frame clones alone and is incomplete. The sample lists some 550,000 clones, around 97% seen once, with approximately 0.057% in the top ten. The specimen sequenced was naive CD4+ T cells sorted from blood. Subset reported: CD45RA+ positively selected. Receptors originate from a woman aged 30 to 39 in good health.

V gene TRBV7-9 combines with J gene TRBJ2-3; no firm D call. Trimming cost V 5 bases and J 0 bases, with 18 bases left between them. This CDR3 comprises 17 residues. The germline CDR1 and CDR2 sequences are SEHNR and FQNEAQ (reference sequence). The CDR3 reads CASSVIGSKPSTDTQYF. CDR3 DNA sequence: TGTGCCAGCAGCGTTATCGGGTCTAAACCTAGCACAGATACGCAGTATTTT.

This clone was seen a handful of times. The chain joins TRBV19 to TRBJ1-3; D unresolved. The CDR3 covers 16 residues. The V gene lost 6 bases and the J gene lost 3 bases, with 18 bases spanning the gap. From germline, CDR1 is LNHDA and CDR2 SQIVND (reference sequence). In DNA form, the CDR3 reads TGTGCCAGTAGCCTTACTGGACCTGGGAGTGGAAACACCATATATTTT. Translated, it gives CASSLTGPGSGNTIYF.

The chain joins TRBV10-1 to TRBJ2-7, with 13 bases identical to TRBD2. CDR3 length equals 15 residues. V lost 2 bases to trimming and J lost 3 bases; unmatched junction nucleotides: 1. The germline gives CDR1 WNHNN, CDR2 SYGVQD (reference sequence). The CDR3 loop reads CASSEGTSGDYEQYF. The DNA of the CDR3 is TGCGCCAGCAGTGAGGGGACTAGCGGGGACTACGAGCAGTACTTC.

The rearrangement joins TRBV7-8 to TRBJ2-7, with TRBD1 matching over 8 bases. Per germline, CDR1 SGHVS and CDR2 FQNEAQ. CDR3 length: 12 residues. The trim removed 1 base at V and 11 bases at J, leaving 4 bases unmatched. CDR3: CASSLDPGGKYF. DNA of the CDR3: TGTGCCAGCAGCTTAGACCCAGGGGGCAAGTACTTC.

V and J are TRBV2 and TRBJ1-5, with 8 bases aligning to TRBD1. The ends lost 7 bases at V and 9 bases at J; junction bases unmatched: 11. Germline V gene lookup returns CDR1 SNHLY and CDR2 FYNNEI. The CDR3 runs 14 residues. CDR3 nucleotides: TGTGCCAGCACCCAGACAGGGGCCACCGGGCCCCAGCATTTT. This encodes CASTQTGATGPQHF.

The chain couples TRBV7-3 to TRBJ2-2, with TRBD2 as a possible D gene (5 bases). The length of the CDR3 is 14 residues. The germline V gene encodes CDR1 SGHTA and CDR2 FQGTGA. Between the trimmed V and J ends, which lost 3 bases and 5 bases, there was a span of 10 bases. The CDR3 loop reads CASSLSGATGELFF. The CDR3 nucleotides read TGTGCCAGCAGCTTGAGCGGCGCGACCGGGGAGCTGTTTTTT. The variable domain in full, with the rest retrieved from reference TRBV7-3 and TRBJ2-2, is GAGVSQTPSNKVTEKGKYVELRCDPISGHTALYWYRQSLGQGPEFLIYFQGTGAADDSGLPNDRFFAVRPEGSVSTLKIQRTERGDSAVYLCASSLSGATGELFFGEGSRLTVL.

The chain couples TRBV19 to TRBJ2-1, with D possibly matching TRBD2 (5 bases). The CDR3 runs to 14 residues. Per the germline V gene, CDR1 is LNHDA and CDR2 is SQIVND (reference sequence). V was clipped by 4 bases and J by 7 bases, with 14 bases between them. In nucleotides, the CDR3 is TGTGCCAGTAGTAGACAAGGAAGGAGGAATGAGCAGTTCTTC. Amino acids: CASSRQGRRNEQFF.

The chain has TRBV5-1 and TRBJ1-2; TRBD1 agrees at 11 bases. Germline CDR1 SGHRS, CDR2 YFSETQ. Trimming took 5 bases from V and 8 from J; bases not matched to a gene: 11. The CDR3 is 15 amino acids. CDR3 residues: CASSLDRGLSRGYTF. CDR3 bases: TGCGCCAGCAGTCTGGACAGGGGGCTTAGTCGGGGCTACACCTTC.

This sequence joins TRBV5-1 and TRBJ1-3; 7 bases match TRBD1. The V segment lost 1 base and the J segment 0 bases; nucleotides outside the gene matches: 4. The CDR3 has 16 residues. Germline V lookup: CDR1 SGHRS, CDR2 YFSETQ. The CDR3: CASSLLGQSSGNTIYF. DNA of the CDR3: TGCGCCAGCAGCTTGTTGGGACAGAGCTCTGGAAACACCATATATTTT.

CDR3 coding DNA: TGTGCCACCGCCGGGTCCACCTATGAAAAACTGTTTTTT. The encoded protein is CATAGSTYEKLFF. The chain carries TRBV28 and TRBJ1-4; D gene uncertain. The V gene's germline CDR1 is MDHEN and CDR2 SYDVKM. The V end lost 10 bases, the J end lost 6 bases, and 15 bases lay between the germline ends. The CDR3 length is 13 residues.

A single count supports this clone. The rearrangement links TRBV2 to TRBJ2-5; D is perhaps TRBD2 (5 bases). CDR3 size: 12 residues. CDR1 is SNHLY, CDR2 FYNNEI, per germline. Trimming stripped 11 bases from V and 2 bases from J, with 12 bases between. CDR3 nucleotides: TGTGCCGCGGAGGCAGTACAAGAGACCCAGTACTTC. Its translation is CAAEAVQETQYF. Full variable domain (rest looked up from reference TRBV2 and TRBJ2-5): EPEVTQTPSHQVTQMGQEVILRCVPISNHLYFYWYRQILGQKVEFLVSFYNNEISEKSEIFDDQFSVERPDGSNFTLKIRSTKLEDSAMYFCAAEAVQETQYFGPGTRLLVL.

CDR3 DNA sequence: TGTGCCAGCAGCTTTCCCCGGGAGCTGTTTTTT. Translating it yields CASSFPRELFF. The chain is built from TRBV5-5 and TRBJ2-2, with D hard to call. Germline assignment: CDR1 SGHKS and CDR2 YYEKEE (reference sequence). Trimming took 2 bases from V and 9 from J, leaving 5 bases between them. The CDR3 has 11 amino acids.

The genes are TRBV5-4 and TRBJ1-1; D may be TRBD1 (6 bases). The CDR3 loop spans 14 amino acids. V was shortened by 1 base and J by 8 bases, with 15 bases between the two germline ends. The V gene's germline CDR1 is SGHNT and CDR2 YYREEE (reference sequence). In DNA form, the CDR3 reads TGTGCCAGCAGCTTGCGGAGGGGGAGAGGAGAAGCTTTCTTT. Translated, it gives CASSLRRGRGEAFF.

The V call is TRBV29-1, the J call TRBJ1-1; a possible D gene is TRBD1 (5 bases). This CDR3 contains 15 residues. Germline CDR1 and CDR2: SQVTM and ANQGSEA. Trimming cost V 3 bases and J 6 bases, with 20 bases left between them. CDR3 coding DNA: TGCAGCGTTGATCGGACGTTTAGGGGCATTGCTGAAGCTTTCTTT. It specifies CSVDRTFRGIAEAFF.

This chain connects TRBV5-1 to TRBJ2-7; 7 bases fit TRBD1. V gave up 4 bases and J gave up 1 base; unmatched junction bases: 5. The CDR3 is 14 residues long. The germline V gene encodes CDR1 SGHRS and CDR2 YFSETQ. CDR3 amino acids: CASSLQGVSYEQYF. In DNA form, the CDR3 reads TGCGCCAGCAGCCTGCAGGGGGTTTCCTACGAGCAGTACTTC.

In DNA form, the CDR3 reads TGTGCCAGCAGTCCTAGGGGCAATCAGCCCCAGCATTTT. Residues: CASSPRGNQPQHF. The chain uses TRBV9 and TRBJ1-5; no reliable D call. The length of the CDR3 is 13 residues. Germline assignment: CDR1 SGDLS and CDR2 YYNGEE. V was pared by 5 bases and J by 2 bases, with 8 bases between. Looking up the rest from reference TRBV9 and TRBJ1-5 gives the full variable domain: DSGVTQTPKHLITATGQRVTLRCSPRSGDLSVYWYQQSLDQGLQFLIQYYNGEERAKGNILERFSAQQFPDLHSELNLSSLELGDSALYFCASSPRGNQPQHFGDGTRLSIL.

The chain combines TRBV19 with TRBJ2-7, with 10 nucleotides matching TRBD1. The CDR3 runs to 14 residues. Trimming cost V 7 bases and J 6 bases; bases outside gene matches: 9. Per the germline V gene, CDR1 is LNHDA and CDR2 is SQIVND (reference sequence). The CDR3, as DNA: TGTGCCAGTAACCCCGGGACAGGGGACGGCGAGCAGTACTTC. The encoded protein is CASNPGTGDGEQYF.

CDR3 region: CASSPVWAPGNTIYF. CDR3 sequence (DNA): TGTGCCAGCAGCCCCGTCTGGGCTCCTGGAAACACCATATATTTT. The J gene is TRBJ1-3, the V gene TRBV9; D gene uncertain. CDR1 is SGDLS, CDR2 YYNGEE, per germline. This CDR3 contains 15 residues. V gave up 4 bases and J gave up 2 bases, with 13 bases separating them. The full variable domain, its missing parts supplied by reference TRBV9 and TRBJ1-3, is DSGVTQTPKHLITATGQRVTLRCSPRSGDLSVYWYQQSLDQGLQFLIQYYNGEERAKGNILERFSAQQFPDLHSELNLSSLELGDSALYFCASSPVWAPGNTIYFGEGSWLTVV.

The J gene is TRBJ1-1, the V gene TRBV6-6; tentatively, D is TRBD1 (6 bases). Trimming stripped 6 bases from V and 7 bases from J, with 18 bases between. Per germline, CDR1 MNHNY and CDR2 SVGAGI (reference sequence). CDR3 size: 14 residues. The CDR3 DNA follows: TGTGCCAGCAGAAAACACACACAGGGAAATGAAGCTTTCTTT. This encodes CASRKHTQGNEAFF.

The chain recombines TRBV25-1 with TRBJ2-6; D may be TRBD1 (5 bases). The germline V gene encodes CDR1 MGHDK and CDR2 SYGVNS. The CDR3 runs 16 residues. Deletions cut 3 bases from V and 2 bases from J, with 11 bases between. For the CDR3, the DNA is TGTGCCAGCAGTGACTTTAAGGGGACTGGGGCCAACGTCCTGACTTTC. Its translation: CASSDFKGTGANVLTF.

The J gene is TRBJ2-3, the V gene TRBV28; tentatively, D is TRBD1 (5 bases). This CDR3 has 12 residues. V dropped 8 bases and J dropped 1 base, with 7 bases sitting between them. Germline assignment: CDR1 MDHEN and CDR2 SYDVKM. CDR3 sequence: CASATGTDTQYF. Written as DNA, the CDR3 is TGTGCCAGCGCGACAGGCACAGATACGCAGTATTTT.

The chain recombines TRBV5-1 with TRBJ2-3; D is unclear. Germline V gene sequence: CDR1 SGHRS, CDR2 YFSETQ. This CDR3 comprises 15 residues. The V end was cut by 5 bases, the J end by 0 bases, with 13 bases between. The DNA for the CDR3 is TGCGCCAGCAGGGCTCTCGGAACTAGCACAGATACGCAGTATTTT. Its translation: CASRALGTSTDTQYF.

Points on this clone: The germline gene is not matched at one end of the junction; a read error may be the cause. This chain links TRBV2 with TRBJ2-7, with D perhaps matching TRBD2 (5 bases). The germline V gene has CDR1 SNHLY and CDR2 FYNNEI. CDR3 length equals 15 residues. The CDR3: CANSEKGKREYEQYF. Written as DNA, the CDR3 is TGTGCCAACAGTGAAAAGGGAAAAAGGGAGTACGAGCAGTACTTC.

V is TRBV30 and J is TRBJ2-7; 9 bases map to TRBD1. The CDR3 has 13 residues. Germline CDR1 and CDR2: GTSNPN and SVGIG (reference sequence). V was clipped by 4 bases and J by 3 bases; unmatched bases: 4. CDR3 sequence (DNA): TGTGCCTGGACCAGGACAGGGGTCTACGAGCAGTACTTC. Amino acids: CAWTRTGVYEQYF.

V is TRBV28 and J is TRBJ1-2; TRBD1 matches at 11 bases. The CDR3 totals 16 residues. The V segment lost 5 bases and the J segment 1 base; nucleotides outside the gene matches: 6. CDR1 and CDR2 from the germline V gene are MDHEN and SYDVKM. CDR3 amino acids: CASSGSGTGGNYGYTF. In nucleotides, the CDR3 is TGTGCCAGCAGTGGCTCCGGGACAGGGGGTAACTATGGCTACACCTTC.

V is TRBV5-1 and J is TRBJ2-7; weak D call: TRBD2 (7 bases). Per the germline V gene, CDR1 is SGHRS and CDR2 is YFSETQ. CDR3 length equals 15 residues. Trimming pared 4 bases from V and 2 bases from J, leaving 16 bases between. The CDR3 loop reads CASSRGAADAYEQYF. The CDR3 DNA follows: TGCGCCAGCAGCCGGGGGGCAGCGGACGCCTACGAGCAGTACTTC.

The genes are TRBV13 and TRBJ2-3, with 7 nucleotides matching TRBD2. Trimming cost V 3 bases and J 4 bases; bases outside gene matches: 4. The CDR3 extends over 14 amino acids. Per the germline V gene, CDR1 is PRHDT and CDR2 is FYEKMQ (reference sequence). CDR3 protein: CASSFLAGADTQYF. The CDR3 DNA reads as TGTGCCAGCAGCTTCCTTGCGGGAGCAGATACGCAGTATTTT. Full variable domain (remainder filled in from reference TRBV13 and TRBJ2-3): AAGVIQSPRHLIKEKRETATLKCYPIPRHDTVYWYQQGPGQDPQFLISFYEKMQSDKGSIPDRFSAQQFSDYHSELNMSSLELGDSALYFCASSFLAGADTQYFGPGTRLTVL.

About this clone itself: This sample includes further DNA sequences coding for the same CDR3. The rearrangement links TRBV5-1 to TRBJ2-3, with D unresolved. The CDR3 loop spans 12 amino acids. V was shortened by 4 bases and J by 0 bases, with 3 bases between the two germline ends. Germline CDR1 is SGHRS and CDR2 is YFSETQ. CDR3 sequence: CASSPSTDTQYF. The CDR3 nucleotides are TGCGCCAGCAGCCCCAGCACAGATACGCAGTATTTT.

The chain is built from TRBV4-2 and TRBJ2-3; 11 nucleotides match TRBD2. The junction had 5 bases not matched to a gene; V was cut back by 3 bases and J by 3 bases. Germline CDR1 LGHNA, CDR2 YNFKEQ. The CDR3 length is 16 residues. CDR3 DNA: TGTGCCAGCAGCCATGTACTAGCGGGAGTGACAGATACGCAGTATTTT. Protein: CASSHVLAGVTDTQYF.

This chain uses TRBV10-3 with TRBJ2-5; 8 bases align to TRBD1. Germline V gene sequence: CDR1 ENHRY, CDR2 SYGVKD. The CDR3 contains 15 residues. Trimming at V came to 4 bases and at J to 5 bases, leaving 9 bases not matched to a gene. The CDR3 here is CAISAHTGGRETQYF. The CDR3, as DNA: TGTGCCATCAGTGCCCATACAGGGGGTCGGGAGACCCAGTACTTC.